The 32 T cell receptor beta chains presented below share a single source sample, sequenced in a study of early T cells in non-severe SARS-CoV-2 infection. Each CDR3 protein is one row after TCRdb ran MiXCR on the 5' RACE reads. The repertoire holds tens of thousands of distinct CDR3 sequences, about an eighth seen once, with 5.5% to 6% in the top ten. The source was whole blood, collected at baseline. Receptors originate from an adult who was a healthcare worker with PCR-confirmed SARS-CoV-2 infection or an uninfected control (not recorded which).

In this sample, this clonotype turned up a few times. The V call is TRBV19, the J call TRBJ1-5; D is undetermined. Germline V gene sequence: CDR1 LNHDA, CDR2 SQIVND (reference sequence). CDR3 length: 15 residues. Deletions cut 6 bases from V and 0 bases from J, with 12 bases between. The CDR3 nucleotides read TGTGCCAGTAGAAACGGTGATTATAGCAATCAGCCCCAGCATTTT. Protein: CASRNGDYSNQPQHF.

This clonotype has a handful of counts. The chain uses TRBV5-1 and TRBJ2-1, with TRBD2 matching over 11 bases. The CDR3 runs to 16 residues. Germline lookup yields CDR1 SGHRS and CDR2 YFSETQ. The J segment lost 6 bases and the V segment lost 6 bases, leaving 11 bases of the junction unmatched. CDR3 nucleotide sequence: TGCGCCAGCAACAAAAAGACTAGCGGGGTTTTCAATGAGCAGTTCTTC. Amino acid sequence: CASNKKTSGVFNEQFF. Together with reference TRBV5-1 and TRBJ2-1, the CDR3 gives the full variable domain: KAGVTQTPRYLIKTRGQQVTLSCSPISGHRSVSWYQQTPGQGLQFLFEYFSETQRNKGNFPGRFSGRQFSNSRSEMNVSTLELGDSALYLCASNKKTSGVFNEQFFGPGTRLTVL.

This clonotype appeared a few times. This chain joins TRBV29-1 and TRBJ2-3; 8 positions match TRBD1. The CDR3 covers 13 residues. Germline assignment: CDR1 SQVTM and CDR2 ANQGSEA. The J segment lost 2 bases and the V segment lost 4 bases, leaving 2 bases of the junction unmatched. The DNA for the CDR3 is TGCAGCGTTGGGACAGGGCTCACAGATACGCAGTATTTT. Translating it yields CSVGTGLTDTQYF.

The J gene is TRBJ2-7, the V gene TRBV12-3 or TRBV12-4; D remains unclear. Trimming cost V 5 bases and J 7 bases, with 12 bases left between them. The length of the CDR3 is 12 residues. CDR3 loop: CASSTPPREQYF. The CDR3 DNA sequence: TGTGCCAGCAGTACCCCCCCCCGGGAGCAGTACTTC.

This clonotype was seen ten or more times. The chain combines TRBV12-3 or TRBV12-4 with TRBJ1-1; D uncertain. The V end was cut by 4 bases, the J end by 5 bases, with 14 bases between. The CDR3 totals 14 residues. Here the CDR3 reads CASSSAPSGTEAFF. DNA for the CDR3: TGTGCCAGCAGTTCCGCCCCATCGGGGACTGAAGCTTTCTTT.

The chain is built from TRBV6-2 or TRBV6-3 and TRBJ1-2; D is perhaps TRBD1 (5 bases). The germline V gene encodes CDR1 MNHEY and CDR2 SVGEGT. V was shortened by 0 bases and J by 12 bases, with 11 bases between the two germline ends. The CDR3 contains 12 residues. CDR3 protein: CASSYSGQHNTF. CDR3 nucleotides: TGTGCCAGCAGTTACTCGGGGCAGCACAACACCTTC.

Many counts were recorded for this clonotype. The genes are TRBV18 and TRBJ2-1, with D unresolved. This CDR3 is built from 12 residues. CDR1 KGHSH and CDR2 LQKENI come from the germline V gene. Trimming removed 1 base at V and 4 bases at J, with 2 bases between. CDR3 nucleotides: TGTGCCAGCTCACCACGTTACAATGAGCAGTTCTTC. This codes for CASSPRYNEQFF. The entire variable domain, with the rest obtained from reference TRBV18 and TRBJ2-1, is as follows: NAGVMQNPRHLVRRRGQEARLRCSPMKGHSHVYWYRQLPEEGLKFMVYLQKENIIDESGMPKERFSAEFPKEGPSILRIQQVVRGDSAAYFCASSPRYNEQFFGPGTRLTVL.

This clonotype turned up a few times. The DNA for the CDR3 is TGTGCCAGTAGTATCAGCCAATCTACCCGGCCCCAGCATTTT. Translation: CASSISQSTRPQHF. The rearrangement links TRBV19 to TRBJ1-5; D gene unclear. The germline gives CDR1 LNHDA, CDR2 SQIVND (reference sequence). The CDR3 loop spans 14 amino acids. V gave up 3 bases and J gave up 9 bases, with 15 bases separating them.

This clonotype was observed a few times. The J gene is TRBJ2-6, the V gene TRBV30; D is ambiguous. Trimming stripped 3 bases from V and 2 bases from J, with 5 bases between. Germline assignment: CDR1 GTSNPN and CDR2 SVGIG (reference sequence). There are 13 residues in the CDR3. The DNA of the CDR3 is TGTGCCTGGAGGACTGCTGGGGCCAACGTCCTGACTTTC. Translating it yields CAWRTAGANVLTF.

A few counts support this clonotype. The chain couples TRBV14 to TRBJ2-7, with 12 bases that match TRBD2. Germline V gene sequence: CDR1 SGHDN, CDR2 FVKESK. The CDR3 is 15 amino acids. V was clipped by 5 bases and J by 3 bases; unmatched bases: 5. The DNA of the CDR3 is TGTGCCAGCAGCGTCCGACTAGCGGGGGTCTACGAGCAGTACTTC. It is translated as CASSVRLAGVYEQYF.

The chain uses TRBV20-1 and TRBJ2-7; the D gene is possibly TRBD2 (5 bases). CDR1 is DFQATT and CDR2 is SNEGSKA in the germline V gene (reference sequence). V was shortened by 1 base and J by 2 bases, with 12 bases between the two germline ends. This CDR3 contains 14 residues. The CDR3 DNA reads as TGCAGTGCTAGAGGTCAGCGGACTGCCTACGAGCAGTACTTC. Translation: CSARGQRTAYEQYF.

The chain links TRBV7-8 to TRBJ2-5; D not resolved. Looked up from germline, CDR1 is SGHVS and CDR2 is FQNEAQ. The V end was cut by 6 bases, the J end by 1 base, with 18 bases between. The CDR3 is 16 residues long. This CDR3 is CASRRSLLGLQETQYF. CDR3 nucleotide sequence: TGTGCCAGCAGACGAAGTCTCCTAGGCCTCCAAGAGACCCAGTACTTC.

The DNA for the CDR3 is TGCAGTGCTAGATTCCAGTCCACAGATACGCAGTATTTT. This encodes CSARFQSTDTQYF. V gene TRBV20-1 combines with J gene TRBJ2-3; D call uncertain. CDR3 length: 13 residues. Germline values: CDR1 DFQATT, CDR2 SNEGSKA (reference sequence). Trimming cost V 2 bases and J 2 bases, with 8 bases left between them.

This clonotype has at least ten counts. The J gene is TRBJ2-7, the V gene TRBV4-3; maybe TRBD1 (6 bases). Germline CDR1 LGHNA, CDR2 YSLEER. The CDR3 has 16 amino acids. V was trimmed by 1 base and J by 2 bases, leaving 15 bases between them. The CDR3 spells CASSQAYRQAPYEQYF. In DNA, the CDR3 is TGCGCCAGCAGCCAAGCCTATAGACAGGCCCCCTACGAGCAGTACTTC.

This clonotype was found a few times. V and J are TRBV19 and TRBJ1-2; 7 nucleotides match TRBD1. J was trimmed by 5 bases and V by 4 bases; bases with no gene match: 7. The CDR3 runs 14 residues. Germline values: CDR1 LNHDA, CDR2 SQIVND (reference sequence). Here the CDR3 reads CASSTTGTSYGYTF. The CDR3 nucleotides read TGTGCCAGTAGTACGACAGGGACGTCTTATGGCTACACCTTC.

V gene TRBV29-1 combines with J gene TRBJ2-3, with D perhaps matching TRBD2 (6 bases). Germline V CDR1 and CDR2: SQVTM, ANQGSEA. V lost 6 bases to trimming and J lost 4 bases, with 14 bases between them. The CDR3 has 13 amino acids. The chain's CDR3 is CSVIGTPPDTQYF. The CDR3 DNA sequence: TGCAGCGTCATTGGGACTCCCCCAGATACGCAGTATTTT.

The J gene is TRBJ2-5, the V gene TRBV11-2; D not certain. Between the trimmed V and J ends, which lost 1 base and 4 bases, there was a span of 10 bases. There are 14 residues in the CDR3. Germline V gene data show CDR1 as SGHAT and CDR2 as FQNNGV. The CDR3 nucleotides read TGTGCCAGCAGCTTAGTCAGGAAGGGAGAGACCCAGTACTTC. The encoded protein is CASSLVRKGETQYF.

In its sample, this clonotype is medium-sized. The chain combines TRBV6-4 with TRBJ2-6; 8 bases are shared with TRBD2. CDR3 size: 19 residues. CDR1 is MRHNA and CDR2 is SNTAGT in the germline V gene. V shed 0 bases, J shed 1 base, and the junction held 8 bases outside the gene matches. The CDR3 region has the DNA TGTGCCAGCAGTGACTCCCCGGGGGGGCCAATTTCTGGGGCCAACGTCCTGACTTTC. It codes for CASSDSPGGPISGANVLTF.

The gene calls are TRBV7-2 and TRBJ2-2, with 15 bases fitting TRBD2. CDR3 length: 16 amino acids. The germline V gene has CDR1 SGHTA and CDR2 FQGNSA. The trim removed 5 bases at V and 7 bases at J, leaving 5 bases unmatched. The CDR3 DNA is TGTGCCAGCAGCCGGACTAGCGGGGGGGCCTTCGGGGAGCTGTTTTTT. Its protein is CASSRTSGGAFGELFF.

The genes are TRBV6-2 or TRBV6-3 and TRBJ2-7; 8 bases are a match to TRBD1. The CDR3 runs 19 residues. Germline V gene sequence: CDR1 MNHEY, CDR2 SVGEGT. The trim removed 5 bases at V and 3 bases at J, leaving 21 bases unmatched. The CDR3 reads CASSGGARFRDRSLYEQYF. CDR3 nucleotide sequence: TGTGCCAGCAGTGGCGGGGCCAGGTTCCGGGACAGGTCTCTCTACGAGCAGTACTTC.

This clonotype was found a few times. The V call is TRBV7-8, the J call TRBJ2-2; no clear D. V was pared by 2 bases and J by 0 bases, with 13 bases between. Germline CDR1 is SGHVS and CDR2 is FQNEAQ. This CDR3 is built from 17 residues. The CDR3 region is CASSLTRANTNTGELFF. The CDR3 coding sequence is TGTGCCAGCAGCTTAACACGGGCGAACACGAACACCGGGGAGCTGTTTTTT.

The chain employs TRBV6-6 and TRBJ1-2; tentative D call: TRBD1 (5 bases). Trimming shortened V by 6 bases and J by 2 bases, and 13 bases separated the two germline ends. Germline CDR1 MNHNY, CDR2 SVGAGI (reference sequence). This CDR3 region has 14 residues. Written as DNA, the CDR3 is TGTGCCAGCAGGCCCCCGGGACCGAACTATGGCTACACCTTC. This gives the protein CASRPPGPNYGYTF.

The table lists this clonotype with a few counts. This rearrangement joins TRBV21-1 to TRBJ2-4; TRBD2 is the table's D call, not checked against the DNA. TRBV21-1 is assigned pseudogene status. The CDR3 is 16 amino acids. CDR3 DNA sequence: TGTGCCAGCAGCAAAGGGGAGGTCGTTACCAAAAACATTCAGTACTTC. This codes for CASSKGEVVTKNIQYF.

The chain uses TRBV6-5 and TRBJ2-1, with D unclear. V was clipped by 6 bases and J by 6 bases, with 12 bases between them. CDR3 length: 13 residues. Germline values: CDR1 MNHEY, CDR2 SVGAGI. This CDR3 reads CASRTPGTNEQFF. CDR3 DNA sequence: TGTGCCAGCAGAACTCCGGGTACCAATGAGCAGTTCTTC.

This clonotype was observed at least ten times. V and J are TRBV10-3 and TRBJ2-1; D is unclear. Germline CDR1 and CDR2: ENHRY and SYGVKD. Trimming stripped 5 bases from V and 0 bases from J, with 11 bases between. This CDR3 is built from 15 residues. The CDR3 DNA reads as TGTGCCATCAGTTTGGGAATGAGCTCCTACAATGAGCAGTTCTTC. Encoded protein: CAISLGMSSYNEQFF.

The rearrangement links TRBV6-2 or TRBV6-3 to TRBJ2-7, with no clear D. V was shortened by 5 bases and J by 4 bases, with 6 bases between the two germline ends. The CDR3 is made up of 11 amino acids. Germline loops: CDR1 MNHEY, CDR2 SVGEGT. Here the CDR3 reads CASSTTYEQYF. The CDR3 DNA reads TGTGCCAGCAGTACCACTTACGAGCAGTACTTC.

In its sample, this clonotype was seen a few times. This chain joins TRBV7-6 and TRBJ2-7; possibly TRBD1 for D (5 bases). The CDR3 totals 15 residues. V dropped 5 bases and J dropped 5 bases, with 19 bases sitting between them. CDR1 and CDR2 from the germline V gene are SGHVS and FNYEAQ. Here the CDR3 reads CASSVKPKGPNEQYF. The DNA of the CDR3 is TGTGCCAGCAGCGTCAAACCCAAGGGGCCCAACGAGCAGTACTTC.

In this sample, this clonotype turned up many times. CDR3 DNA: TGTGCCAGCAGCCGCCCCCACAGGGACGCTCCGACTGGCTACACCTTC. This encodes CASSRPHRDAPTGYTF. The genes are TRBV7-9 and TRBJ1-2, with D possibly TRBD1 on 6 matching bases. V gave up 5 bases and J gave up 7 bases, with 23 bases separating them. The CDR3 spans 16 residues. Germline CDR1 and CDR2: SEHNR and FQNEAQ (reference sequence).

The J gene is TRBJ1-1, the V gene TRBV3-1; D ambiguous. Germline CDR1 reads LGHDT; CDR2 reads YNNKEL (reference sequence). The CDR3 sequence is 14 residues long. V shed 4 bases and J shed 6 bases, with 15 bases lying between them. The CDR3 here is CASSPRGFRPEAFF. The CDR3 DNA sequence: TGTGCCAGCAGCCCAAGAGGGTTCAGGCCTGAAGCTTTCTTT.

This clonotype has at least ten counts. The chain couples TRBV5-1 to TRBJ2-1; no firm D call. The V end was cut by 6 bases, the J end by 9 bases, with 13 bases between. This CDR3 spans 12 amino acids. Germline loops: CDR1 SGHRS, CDR2 YFSETQ. The CDR3: CASKISPGEQFF. The CDR3 nucleotides read TGCGCCAGCAAGATTAGCCCGGGTGAGCAGTTCTTC.

This clonotype came up a few times. The chain is built from TRBV12-3 or TRBV12-4 and TRBJ1-1; 7 bases fit TRBD1. This CDR3 contains 14 residues. V was clipped by 5 bases and J by 9 bases; unmatched bases: 12. CDR3: CASSQAGTETKAFF. The CDR3 coding sequence is TGTGCCAGCAGTCAGGCCGGGACAGAGACCAAAGCTTTCTTT.

This clonotype has just a few counts. In nucleotides, the CDR3 is TGTGCCAGCAGTTTAACTAGCGGGAGTGCCGGGGAGCTGTTTTTT. It yields the protein CASSLTSGSAGELFF. The J gene is TRBJ2-2, the V gene TRBV12-3 or TRBV12-4; 11 bases map to TRBD2. The CDR3 spans 15 residues. V was pared by 2 bases and J by 6 bases, with 2 bases of the junction left unmatched.